This entry features one T cell receptor beta chain sequence. Its antigen has not been determined. No base quality values were provided; no much bigger clone lies one nucleotide off. The library was produced with the immunoSEQ multiplex PCR assay. For the multiplex PCR, a mixture combining 60 forward primers for TCR Vbeta segments and 13 reverse primers for TCR Jbeta segments was used. The CDR3 region of rearranged TCR beta genes was amplified from genomic DNA with a multiplex PCR assay. The Illumina HiSeq System was used to sequence the amplified TCR beta libraries as 87-base-pair reads. From the authors' description of their analysis: Across the roughly 640 repertoires, a later analysis counted tens of millions of unique TCR beta chains, 9 million to 14 million of which were shared by at least two donors. Raw reads were error-corrected and collapsed into unique sequences by a nearest-neighbor algorithm in which closely related sequences were merged to remove PCR and sequencing errors. Alignment of CDR3 sequences to IMGT reference sequences was used to assign V, D and J gene segments. For a sequence to be retained, a match of at least six nucleotides to both a V gene segment and a J gene segment was required. Rearrangements were called productive when the CDR3 lacked stop codons and stayed in frame with V and J; all others were non-productive. Following IMGT convention, CDR3 was defined as the stretch from the second conserved V-encoded cysteine to the conserved J-encoded phenylalanine. Sequences without an unambiguous match to a single V gene segment were excluded from the earlier analysis of about 630 of the donors. An earlier analysis of several hundred of the donors called V segments functional above 56.7% productive rearrangements and segregating when the between-donor standard deviation exceeded 5%. A statistical classification framework was built to diagnose cytomegalovirus status from the catalog of TCR beta chain sequences. A later analysis assigned V and J genes by comparing TCR nucleotide sequences with IMGT/GENE-DB human TR gene sequences. In a later analysis, CDR3 sequences and most-parsimonious VDJ recombination scenarios were assigned using the TCRdist pipeline. In a later analysis, each TCR beta chain was defined by its CDR3 amino acid sequence together with its V-gene family, and reads lacking a unique V-gene family were excluded. A later analysis removed 500 to 650 highly shared, low-generation-probability nucleotide sequences to deal with suspected cross-contamination and a sequencing artifact. In a later analysis, a clonal expansion index was calculated for each public chain from normalized within-repertoire ranks of inferred template counts. In a later analysis, generation probabilities were computed using a VDJ recombination model fitted to out-of-frame rearrangements, and the results were checked against IGoR. Hypergeometric tests were used in a later analysis to score TCR-TCR, TCR-HLA and TCR-CMV co-occurrence, with a repertoire-size bias correction applied to the TCR pairs. A later analysis estimated false discovery rates by permuting HLA or CMV assignments 20 times. In a later analysis, co-occurring TCRs were grouped using DBSCAN, and TCRdist sequence similarity was added for clustering within HLA-allele-positive subsets. Repertoires with fewer than 30,000 or more than 120,000 public chains, plus five repertoires with anomalous nucleotide sharing, were excluded from co-occurrence clustering. This is the immuneACCESS table as TCRdb keeps it, with only in-frame sequences that have V and J called. A part of the clones is gone; compared with another copy, unresolved V genes explain less than half, and the rest is unexplained. D and trimming were read from the DNA, whereas the V and J calls and clone size are those reported in that table. This sample comprises 120,000 or so clones, approximately 76% of them detected only once. About 32% of the sample is in the top ten clones.

From cysteine to phenylalanine, the CDR3 is 13 amino acids long. Only the CDR3 DNA is retained, 39 bases long and in frame from the first base. Trimming costs V 6 bases and J 4 bases, and their ends lie 9 bases apart. The germline V gene specifies MDHEN as CDR1 and SYDVKM as CDR2. The data originate from a study of cytomegalovirus exposure and HLA in healthy donors (dated by TCRdb to the late 2010s). Background for the entire study: An earlier analysis of approximately 550 of the donors reported roughly 270 Gb of sequence data and approximately 110 million unique TCR beta sequences from about 180 million T cells. The study aimed to test whether signatures of past pathogen exposure could be identified by cataloging public T cell receptors. An early release covering approximately 600 HLA-typed donors comprised 300 to 350 gigabases of sequencing data and 85 million or so unique TCR sequences. In addition to the first cohort of 650 to 800 subjects, a separate validation cohort of around 110 different subjects was used. Of the roughly 400 genotyped donors, about 80% fell in the genetic ancestry cluster associated with self-reported Caucasian donors. Donor age, sex, ethnicity and CMV serostatus were compiled together with the repertoire data. To decide whether each TCR beta V gene segment behaved as functional or pseudogenic, an earlier analysis of over 500 of the donors relied on high-throughput TCR beta sequencing. Five DR-DQ haplotypes were handled as single units for association and clustering, since linkage in the cohort was strong. The study combined high-throughput TCR immunosequencing, statistical association of individual TCRs with disease status, and machine learning to predict cytomegalovirus infection status. In a later analysis, previously published TCR beta repertoires from roughly 710 donors were re-analyzed and high-resolution HLA genotyping was added so that TCR occurrence patterns could be studied. Typing coverage varied by locus: about 620-630 donors for A, B, C, DRB1 and DQB1; approximately 500 for DQA1; more than 600 for DPA1; 450 to 480 for DPB1. Among around 400 genotyped donors of the cohort, an average of approximately 240,000 unique TCR beta nucleotide sequences was sequenced per donor, of which 15% to 20% were non-productive. In a later genetic analysis, genome-wide SNP genotypes for about 65% of the roughly 700 donors were used, and that subset was treated as a discovery cohort. Rather than drawing on any new phenotypic data, the later analysis identified candidate immune exposures from TCR beta sequences and the way those sequences occurred across donors. HLA typing included class I and class II loci at four-digit resolution. The study profiled the T cell repertoires of 500 to 800 subjects by immunosequencing and related them to cytomegalovirus serostatus. All discovery cohort repertoires had been generated using a single sequencing platform. Broader findings and caveats from the paper: In a later analysis, several top co-occurrence clusters were reported to appear linked to parvovirus B19, influenza, CMV and Epstein-Barr virus. The authors suggested that the approach could potentially be generalized to other disease states and immunological phenotypes. Assigning TCR associations to individual alleles was difficult when HLA alleles, especially DR and DQ, strongly co-occurred. A further reported finding was that TCR beta sequences accurately predicted the HLA-A and HLA-B alleles for most subjects in the first cohort. Fewer than 20 rarely observed V segments, including chromosome 9 orphons, were excluded from the earlier analysis of about 610 of the donors because counts were too low. According to a later analysis, TCR association rates differed among HLA loci, with DRB1 alleles showing the most associated TCRs and HLA-C alleles showing the fewest. The only immune exposure information available for the cohort was CMV serostatus. Linkage disequilibrium might explain the correlated functional status among segregating V segments, but an unknown experimental factor could not be excluded. In this cohort, only TCR beta chains were sequenced, and detectable features were limited by the absence of alpha or paired-chain data. A total of 150 or so TCR beta chains were listed by the study as associated with cytomegalovirus. Because HLA typing was unavailable for some donors at each locus, only the typed subset was used in association tests. In vitro tests confirmed that a few of the cytomegalovirus-associated TCR beta chains recognize cytomegalovirus antigens. Compared with equally common non-associated chains, HLA-associated TCR beta chains in a later analysis were more clonally expanded and had lower generation probabilities. Broadly in line with IMGT annotations, most TCR beta V segments showed up in productive rearrangements about 90% or about 30% of the time in an earlier analysis of several hundred of the donors. A cluster of highly shared sequence variants was judged likely to represent a technical artifact of the sequencing pipeline. An association between a missense DCLRE1C variant and V-gene and J-gene trimming of TCR beta chains was found in a later genetic analysis and replicated in an independent cohort. In a later analysis, around 17,000 TCR beta sequences were associated with specific HLA alleles at a false discovery rate of 0.05. Some IMGT-functional V segments, including TRBV6-2 and TRBV6-3, could not be told apart with the 87-base-pair reads, so those segments were excluded. In both the original and validation cohorts, the classifier was reported to diagnose cytomegalovirus status with high specificity and sensitivity. In a later analysis, most CMV-associated TCR beta chains were found to appear HLA-restricted, with HLA associations seemingly driven largely by CMV exposure. According to a later genetic analysis, donors in an Asian-associated ancestry cluster had fewer N-insertions in productive TCRs than the approximately 650-donor mean. Roughly uniform sequencing depth across donors was assumed in presence/absence analyses, although this assumption may not hold. Most TCR sequences were observed very rarely across donors, whereas some public TCRs were present in many individuals.

In total, over 600 healthy bone marrow donors made up the cohort. At the time of sampling, every cohort member was nominally healthy, though immune exposures that went unrecorded were likely present. The donor was CMV seropositive and was included in the group of around 300 seropositive cohort members. A peripheral blood sample was collected from each donor, and TCR beta sequencing was performed on peripheral blood mononuclear cells. The Qiagen DNeasy Blood Extraction Kit was used to extract genomic DNA from the blood cell samples. Sequencing was done on a sample of PBMCs. The sequence was collected from a man between 60 and 70 years old in good health and CMV-seropositive. The V gene is TRBV28 and the J gene is TRBJ1-4, with the D gene uncertain. The CDR3 reads as follows: CASRRGFNEKLFF. The DNA is as follows: TGTGCCAGCAGACGCGGTTTTAATGAAAAACTGTTTTTT. Reference TRBV28 and TRBJ1-4 genes cover what lies past the CDR3, so the full variable domain is DVKVTQSSRYLVKRTGEKVFLECVQDMDHENMFWYRQDPGLGLRLIYFSYDVKMKEKGDIPEGYSVSREKKERFSLILESASTNQTSMYLCASRRGFNEKLFFGSGTQLSVL.